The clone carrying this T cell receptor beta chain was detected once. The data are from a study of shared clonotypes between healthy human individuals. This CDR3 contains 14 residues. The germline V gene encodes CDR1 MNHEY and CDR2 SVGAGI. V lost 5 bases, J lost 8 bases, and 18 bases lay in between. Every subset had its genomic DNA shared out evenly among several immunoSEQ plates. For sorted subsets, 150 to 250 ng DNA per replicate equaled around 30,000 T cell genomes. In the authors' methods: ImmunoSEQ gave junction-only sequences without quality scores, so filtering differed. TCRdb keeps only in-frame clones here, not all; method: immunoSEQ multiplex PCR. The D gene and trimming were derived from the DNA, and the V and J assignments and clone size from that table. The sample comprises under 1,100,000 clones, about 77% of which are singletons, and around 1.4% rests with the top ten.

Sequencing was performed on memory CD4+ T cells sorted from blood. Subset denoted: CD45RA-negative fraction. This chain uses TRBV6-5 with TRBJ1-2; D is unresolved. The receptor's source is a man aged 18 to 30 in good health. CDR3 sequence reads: CASSPGGQATGYTF. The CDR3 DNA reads TGTGCCAGCAGTCCGGGTGGTCAGGCGACGGGCTACACCTTC.